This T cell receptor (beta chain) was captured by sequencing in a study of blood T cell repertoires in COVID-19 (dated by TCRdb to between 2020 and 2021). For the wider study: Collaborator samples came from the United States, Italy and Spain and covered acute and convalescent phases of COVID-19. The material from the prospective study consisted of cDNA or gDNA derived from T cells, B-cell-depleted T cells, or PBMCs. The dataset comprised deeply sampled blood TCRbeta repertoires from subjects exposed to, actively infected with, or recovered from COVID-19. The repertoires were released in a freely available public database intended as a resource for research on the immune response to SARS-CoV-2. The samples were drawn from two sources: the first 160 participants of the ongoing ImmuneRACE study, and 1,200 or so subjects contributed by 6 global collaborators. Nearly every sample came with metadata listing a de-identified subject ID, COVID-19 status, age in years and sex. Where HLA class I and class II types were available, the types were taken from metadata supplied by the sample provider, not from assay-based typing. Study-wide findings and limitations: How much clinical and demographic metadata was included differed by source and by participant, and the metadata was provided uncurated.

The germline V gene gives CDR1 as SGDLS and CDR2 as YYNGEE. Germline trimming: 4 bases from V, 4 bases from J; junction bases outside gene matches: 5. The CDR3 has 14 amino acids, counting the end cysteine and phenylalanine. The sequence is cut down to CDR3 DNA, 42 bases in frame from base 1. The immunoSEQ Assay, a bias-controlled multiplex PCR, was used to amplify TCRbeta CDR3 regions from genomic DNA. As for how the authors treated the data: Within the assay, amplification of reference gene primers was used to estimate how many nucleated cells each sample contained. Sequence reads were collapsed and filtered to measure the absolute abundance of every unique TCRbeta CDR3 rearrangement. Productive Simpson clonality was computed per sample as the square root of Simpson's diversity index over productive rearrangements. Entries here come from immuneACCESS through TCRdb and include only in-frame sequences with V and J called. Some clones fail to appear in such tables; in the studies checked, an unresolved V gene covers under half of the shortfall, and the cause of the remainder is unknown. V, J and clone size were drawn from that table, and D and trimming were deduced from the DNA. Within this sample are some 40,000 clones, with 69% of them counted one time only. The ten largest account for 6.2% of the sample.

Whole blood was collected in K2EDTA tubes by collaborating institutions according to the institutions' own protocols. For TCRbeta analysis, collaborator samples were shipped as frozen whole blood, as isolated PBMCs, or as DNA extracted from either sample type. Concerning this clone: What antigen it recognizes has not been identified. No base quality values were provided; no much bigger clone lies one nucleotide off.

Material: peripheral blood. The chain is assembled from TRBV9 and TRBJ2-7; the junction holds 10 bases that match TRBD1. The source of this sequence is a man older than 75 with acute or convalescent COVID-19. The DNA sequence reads TGTGCCAGCAGCCGCGGACAGGGGGGATACGAGCAGTACTTC. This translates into CASSRGQGGYEQYF. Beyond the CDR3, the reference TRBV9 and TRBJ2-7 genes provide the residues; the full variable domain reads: DSGVTQTPKHLITATGQRVTLRCSPRSGDLSVYWYQQSLDQGLQFLIQYYNGEERAKGNILERFSAQQFPDLHSELNLSSLELGDSALYFCASSRGQGGYEQYFGPGTRLTVT.